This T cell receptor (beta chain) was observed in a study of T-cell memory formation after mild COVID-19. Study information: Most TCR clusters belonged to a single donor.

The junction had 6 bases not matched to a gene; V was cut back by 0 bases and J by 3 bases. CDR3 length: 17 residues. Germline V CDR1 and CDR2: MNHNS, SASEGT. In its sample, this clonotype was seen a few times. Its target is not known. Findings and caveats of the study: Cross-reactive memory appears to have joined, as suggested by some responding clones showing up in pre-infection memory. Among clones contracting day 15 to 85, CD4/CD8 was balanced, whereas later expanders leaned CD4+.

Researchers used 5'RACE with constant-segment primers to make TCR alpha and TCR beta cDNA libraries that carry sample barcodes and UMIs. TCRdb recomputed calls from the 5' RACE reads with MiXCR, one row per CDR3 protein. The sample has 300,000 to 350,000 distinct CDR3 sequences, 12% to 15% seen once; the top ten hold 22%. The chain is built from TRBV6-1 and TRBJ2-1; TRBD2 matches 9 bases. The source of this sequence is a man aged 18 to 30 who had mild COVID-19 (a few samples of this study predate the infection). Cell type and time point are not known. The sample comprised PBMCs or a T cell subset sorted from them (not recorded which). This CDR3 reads CASSEAPTSGNYNEQFF. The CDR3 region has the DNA TGTGCCAGCAGTGAAGCCCCGACTAGCGGCAACTACAATGAGCAGTTCTTC.